This record looks at one TCR beta chain sequence and its context. This receptor's antigen is unknown. One junction end disagrees with the germline gene, perhaps due to a read error. The CDR1 and CDR2 encoded by the germline V gene are SQVTM and ANQGSEA. Inclusive of the bounding cysteine and phenylalanine, the CDR3 is 12 residues long. Only the CDR3 part of the read is kept: 36 bases, read in frame from the first base. The donors were healthy, HIV-negative adults who had no recently reported acute infections or vaccinations. Only Caucasian adults living in Nashville, Tennessee, USA were represented among the donors. CD8 memory samples combined magnetically selected CD45RO+ cells with CCR7-negative CD45RA+ effector memory (TemRA) cells. Blood was obtained by leukapheresis, after which PBMCs were separated by Ficoll-Histopaque density gradient centrifugation and cryopreserved in liquid nitrogen vapor phase. Analytical flow cytometry was used to check the purity and quantity of every magnetically sorted T cell population. From each sorted fraction, genomic DNA was isolated and quantified by UV absorbance on a Nanodrop 2000c.

The data derive from a study of shared clonotypes between healthy human individuals (dated by TCRdb to between 2020 and 2021). In terms of the full investigation: A couple of women and a few men aged 18 to 49 years were included in the cohort. For each donor, CD4 naive and CD4 memory were each run on three plates, CD8 naive on two plates, and CD8 memory on one plate. To estimate repertoire size and how much clonotype sharing occurs between individuals, the study deeply sequenced the blood TCR repertoires of several healthy adults. To increase sequencing depth and limit assay-specific biases, different laboratories used diverse techniques to prepare libraries and sequence TCR repertoires. Per donor, leukapheresis produced somewhere between about 0.85 and 9.5 billion PBMCs.

Broad study findings and their caveats: The genetic and exposure-history diversity represented was limited by the small number of donors. Compared with non-shared clonotypes, the clonotypes found in all four sorted-subset donors had higher generation probabilities. Larger estimated clonotype richness was generally found for naive subsets than for memory subsets. Based on pairwise subsampling, the degree of clonotype sharing among donors was expected to be affected by sequencing depth. Sampling was restricted to blood, and TCR repertoires in tissue are likely to differ from TCR repertoires in blood. When a handful of donors were compared, the shared fraction of clonotypes was around 5% for naive CD4, approximately 3.3% for naive CD8, 2.3% for memory CD4, and approximately 0.4% for memory CD8. Incomplete sequencing was indicated by rarefaction of sorted-subset datasets, despite the large sequencing depth.

Using the deep immunoSEQ assay, TCR CDR3 regions were amplified from genomic DNA by multiplex PCR. Extracted genomic DNA from each cell subset was distributed evenly across all wells of several immunoSEQ 96-well plates, and each plate was treated as a replicate. For sorted subsets, each replicate PCR was loaded with about 200 ng genomic DNA, equivalent to about 33,000 T cell genomes. The purified libraries were quantified using a Qubit 3.0 fluorometer, sized with a Bioanalyzer 2100, and then quantified again using the KAPA Library Quantification kit. Each immunoSEQ 96-well plate was sequenced on its own single-read 150-cycle Illumina NextSeq 550 flow cell. On the study's bioinformatics: Because the immunoSEQ output held only junctional sequences and lacked quality scores, the filtering could not match the filtering applied to full-length reads. To assign V/J genes and CDR3, sequences were annotated against IMGT germline references using PyIR, a Python wrapper for IgBLAST v1.9. Reads were filtered out if the reads had weak V/J assignments (E-value above 1e-6), no CDR3, stop codons, out-of-frame junctions, or ambiguous translated residues. V3J clonotypes were defined as sequences sharing an identical inferred V gene, J gene, and CDR3 amino acid sequence. The percentage overlap between two repertoires was calculated by dividing the number of shared unique clonotypes by the size of the smaller repertoire. Repertoire richness was assessed with RTK rarefaction, the Chao1 estimator, and Recon v2.1 estimates of unobserved clonotypes. OLGA was used to compute generation probabilities for all TCRbeta clonotypes that the gDNA method yielded from a handful of donors. The table was pulled from immuneACCESS by TCRdb, which kept in-frame rearrangements only. Such tables lose some clones; where checked, under half of the loss comes from unresolved V genes, and the rest has no known cause. The DNA gave D and trimming, while V, J and clone size come from that table. In all, the sample holds approximately 710,000 clones, and 80% to 95% of those were seen once. The ten largest clones represent approximately 35% of the sample.

The sequence derives from a man younger than 30 in good health. Some clones in this sample may be carry-over from other donors' samples. This sequence uses TRBV29-1 and TRBJ1-1, and 8 junctional nucleotides match TRBD1. The sequencing input was memory CD8+ T cells from PBMCs. This specimen's cell subset or site label, per the study, means: CD45RO+ cells pooled with CCR7-negative TemRA cells. This receptor has the CDR3 CSSRTGNSEAFF. The nucleotides read TGCAGCTCCAGGACAGGGAACTCTGAAGCTTTCTTT.